A selection of T cell receptor beta chains follows, all from one sample in a study of blood T cell repertoires in COVID-19. TCRdb keeps only in-frame clones here, not all; method: immunoSEQ multiplex PCR. The repertoire holds over 30,000 clones, with approximately 71% as singletons. The sequencing input was peripheral blood. Receptors were obtained from an elderly man with active or convalescent COVID-19. Both conserved end residues are part of each CDR3. The D gene is left open where the match is weak. The size field is filled for only some rows; it gives once, few, many or a size class.

j_gene: TRBJ1-1; v_gene: TRBV28; abundance: few; d_gene: TRBD1; CDR3nt: TGTGCCAGCAGTTCGACAGGGTGGAACACTGAAGCTTTCTTT; CDR3aa: CASSSTGWNTEAFF
j_gene: TRBJ1-1; v_gene: TRBV11-2; abundance: once; d_gene: .; CDR3nt: TGTGCCAGCAGCTCCCAGGGTAGTAGGAACACTGAAGCTTTCTTT; CDR3aa: CASSSQGSRNTEAFF
j_gene: TRBJ1-2; v_gene: TRBV2; abundance: .; d_gene: TRBD1; CDR3nt: TGTGCCAGCGGGGACAGGGGAAGGGGTGGCTACACCTTC; CDR3aa: CASGDRGRGGYTF
j_gene: TRBJ1-2; v_gene: TRBV6-5; abundance: .; d_gene: .; CDR3nt: TGTGCCAGCAGTCTCGAGGCAGGGGATCGGTCTGGCTACACCTTC; CDR3aa: CASSLEAGDRSGYTF
j_gene: TRBJ2-7; v_gene: TRBV29-1; abundance: .; d_gene: TRBD2; CDR3nt: TGCAGCGCCGGAGGGGGACTAGGGGCCTACGAGCAGTACTTC; CDR3aa: CSAGGGLGAYEQYF
j_gene: TRBJ1-6; v_gene: TRBV6-5; abundance: .; d_gene: TRBD1; CDR3nt: TGTGCCAGCAGTTACTCGACGACAGGGGTTTCACCCCTCCACTTT; CDR3aa: CASSYSTTGVSPLHF
j_gene: TRBJ2-3; v_gene: TRBV18; abundance: .; d_gene: .; CDR3nt: TGTGCCAGCTCACCAATGGGAGTAGATACGCAGTATTTT; CDR3aa: CASSPMGVDTQYF
j_gene: TRBJ2-7; v_gene: TRBV20-1; abundance: few; d_gene: TRBD1; CDR3nt: TGCAGTGCGGGCAGGGGGTACGAGCAGTACTTC; CDR3aa: CSAGRGYEQYF
j_gene: TRBJ1-5; v_gene: TRBV16; abundance: once; d_gene: .; CDR3nt: TGTGCCAGCAGCCAATCGGACAGTAGCAATCAGCCCCAGCATTTT; CDR3aa: CASSQSDSSNQPQHF
j_gene: TRBJ2-7; v_gene: TRBV20-1; abundance: .; d_gene: TRBD1; CDR3nt: TGCAGTGCTAGTATACCCGGGACAGGGTCCTACGAGCAGTACTTC; CDR3aa: CSASIPGTGSYEQYF
j_gene: TRBJ2-7; v_gene: TRBV3-1/TRBV3-2; abundance: .; d_gene: TRBD2; CDR3nt: TGTGCCAGCAGCCAAGGGGAACTAGCGGGATATCTTGGGTCTGACTTC; CDR3aa: CASSQGELAGYLGSDF
j_gene: TRBJ1-5; v_gene: TRBV5-6; abundance: .; d_gene: .; CDR3nt: TGTGCCAGCAGCTTGCAACTACAGCCCCAGCATTTT; CDR3aa: CASSLQLQPQHF